This passage covers 32 T cell receptor beta chains from one sample sequenced in a study of T cell changes during pregnancy in multiple sclerosis. Here immunoSEQ multiplex PCR was the method, and the copy in TCRdb shows in-frame clones only, minus some. The sample carries about 80,000 clones, 92% recorded once. Here the sequenced sample was peripheral blood, taken before pregnancy. Receptor source: a female donor with multiple sclerosis, enrolled in a pregnancy study.

The chain has TRBV9 and TRBJ2-1; 9 bases are shared with TRBD2. This CDR3 is built from 17 residues. The V segment lost 0 bases and the J segment 1 base; nucleotides outside the gene matches: 5. Germline CDR1 SGDLS, CDR2 YYNGEE. CDR3 sequence (DNA): TGTGCCAGCAGCGTAGATAGCGGGAGCTCGTCCTACAATGAGCAGTTCTTC. This encodes CASSVDSGSSSYNEQFF.

Worth noting for this clone: This specimen includes other DNA sequences encoding the same CDR3. DNA of the CDR3: TGCGCCAGCAGCTTAAGCGGCCAAGAGACCCAGTACTTC. It encodes CASSLSGQETQYF. The chain carries TRBV5-1 and TRBJ2-5, with TRBD2 as a possible D gene (5 bases). V was cut by 2 bases and J by 1 base, with 6 bases left in between. This CDR3 contains 13 residues. The germline gives CDR1 SGHRS, CDR2 YFSETQ.

J is TRBJ2-3 and V is TRBV6-5; TRBD2 agrees at 9 bases. The CDR3 consists of 15 residues. Germline V gene lookup returns CDR1 MNHEY and CDR2 SVGAGI. V was clipped by 0 bases and J by 3 bases; unmatched bases: 1. CDR3 region: CASSYSLAGTDTQYF. The CDR3 DNA reads TGTGCCAGCAGTTACTCCCTAGCGGGAACAGATACGCAGTATTTT.

V gene TRBV6-5 combines with J gene TRBJ1-2; possible D gene TRBD1, 6 bases. Per germline, CDR1 MNHEY and CDR2 SVGAGI. Trimming removed 0 bases from V and 2 bases from J, with 13 bases in between. The CDR3 has 16 residues. The CDR3 nucleotides are TGTGCCAGCAGTTACTCGAGCAGGGGACTAAACTATGGCTACACCTTC. Its protein is CASSYSSRGLNYGYTF.

The chain has TRBV25-1 and TRBJ2-2, with 7 bases that match TRBD2. V dropped 2 bases and J dropped 8; count of bases not matched to a gene: 8. This CDR3 is 15 amino acids long. Germline V gene lookup returns CDR1 MGHDK and CDR2 SYGVNS. This CDR3 reads CASSELGGSRGELFF. The DNA of the CDR3 is TGTGCCAGCAGTGAACTCGGCGGGAGTCGTGGGGAGCTGTTTTTT. Full variable domain (rest looked up from reference TRBV25-1 and TRBJ2-2): EADIYQTPRYLVIGTGKKITLECSQTMGHDKMYWYQQDPGMELHLIHYSYGVNSTEKGDLSSESTVSRIRTEHFPLTLESARPSHTSQYLCASSELGGSRGELFFGEGSRLTVL.

This chain uses TRBV19 with TRBJ1-1; 11 bases are a match to TRBD1. V was clipped by 1 base and J by 4 bases; unmatched bases: 2. This CDR3 is built from 15 residues. Germline-derived CDR1 and CDR2 are LNHDA and SQIVND (reference sequence). CDR3 protein: CASSIGGQGVTEAFF. The CDR3 bases are TGTGCCAGTAGTATAGGGGGACAGGGGGTCACTGAAGCTTTCTTT. The complete variable domain, with remaining parts taken from reference TRBV19 and TRBJ1-1, reads DGGITQSPKYLFRKEGQNVTLSCEQNLNHDAMYWYRQDPGQGLRLIYYSQIVNDFQKGDIAEGYSVSREKKESFPLTVTSAQKNPTAFYLCASSIGGQGVTEAFFGQGTRLTVV.

The genes are TRBV28 and TRBJ1-3; 7 bases are a match to TRBD1. This CDR3 is built from 15 residues. Germline V lookup: CDR1 MDHEN, CDR2 SYDVKM. With 6 bases clipped from V and 0 bases from J, the junction kept 5 bases outside the gene matches. DNA of the CDR3: TGTGCCAGCAGCCCGGGACAGAGCTCTGGAAACACCATATATTTT. This encodes CASSPGQSSGNTIYF.

The chain has TRBV19 and TRBJ2-7; D possibly corresponds to TRBD2 (6 bases). Germline V CDR1 and CDR2: LNHDA, SQIVND (reference sequence). V lost 3 bases and J 2 bases, leaving 11 bases between the germline ends. The CDR3 contains 14 residues. CDR3 sequence (DNA): TGTGCCAGTAGTATGGGTAGCGGAACCTACGAGCAGTACTTC. Its translation is CASSMGSGTYEQYF.

The rearrangement uses TRBV9 and TRBJ2-2, with D hard to call. Trimming took off 0 bases at V and 5 bases at J, with 2 bases between the two ends. Per germline, CDR1 SGDLS and CDR2 YYNGEE. CDR3 length: 12 residues. CDR3 protein: CASSVATGELFF. The CDR3 region has the DNA TGTGCCAGCAGCGTAGCTACCGGGGAGCTGTTTTTT.

This clone was seen once. The chain is built from TRBV4-3 and TRBJ2-1, with 7 bases identical to TRBD2. Looked up from germline, CDR1 is LGHNA and CDR2 is YSLEER. CDR3 length: 17 residues. V shed 1 base, J shed 6 bases, and the junction held 12 bases outside the gene matches. The DNA of the CDR3 is TGCGCCAGCAGCCAAGCTGATACAGCGGGATTGGCCAATGAGCAGTTCTTC. This gives the protein CASSQADTAGLANEQFF.

The chain couples TRBV25-1 to TRBJ1-4; D unresolved. CDR1 is MGHDK, CDR2 SYGVNS, per germline. The CDR3 totals 15 residues. The V end was cut by 0 bases, the J end by 4 bases, with 9 bases between. This CDR3 reads CASSEYRGDNEKLFF. In DNA form, the CDR3 reads TGTGCCAGCAGTGAATATAGAGGAGATAATGAAAAACTGTTTTTT.

This clone was observed once. The J gene is TRBJ1-1, the V gene TRBV7-2; D gene ambiguous. This CDR3 has 15 residues. The ends were cut back, 6 bases at V and 1 base at J, with 15 bases in the middle. CDR1 is SGHTA, CDR2 FQGNSA, per germline. CDR3 protein: CASRPLPTGNTEAFF. The CDR3 region has the DNA TGTGCCAGCAGACCGTTACCGACTGGGAACACTGAAGCTTTCTTT.

The chain recombines TRBV7-8 with TRBJ2-5; the D is unclear. Trimming took off 5 bases at V and 0 bases at J, with 19 bases between the two ends. CDR1 and CDR2 (germline): SGHVS, FQNEAQ. This CDR3 is 17 amino acids long. The CDR3 here is CASSPLVSVMYQETQYF. CDR3 nucleotides: TGTGCCAGCAGCCCGTTGGTATCGGTGATGTACCAAGAGACCCAGTACTTC.

This chain links TRBV5-5 with TRBJ2-4, with TRBD1 matching 7 bases. There are 19 residues in the CDR3. The V gene's germline CDR1 is SGHKS and CDR2 YYEKEE (reference sequence). J lost 0 bases, V lost 4 bases, and 16 bases had no gene match. CDR3 in amino acids: CASSPHSYSTGLAKNIQYF. Here the CDR3 DNA reads TGTGCCAGCAGCCCCCACTCCTACTCGACAGGGCTAGCCAAAAACATTCAGTACTTC. The entire variable domain, with the rest obtained from reference TRBV5-5 and TRBJ2-4, is as follows: DAGVTQSPTHLIKTRGQQVTLRCSPISGHKSVSWYQQVLGQGPQFIFQYYEKEERGRGNFPDRFSARQFPNYSSELNVNALLLGDSALYLCASSPHSYSTGLAKNIQYFGAGTRLSVL.

The chain combines TRBV6-1 with TRBJ1-2; 8 positions match TRBD1. This CDR3 comprises 13 residues. Germline CDR1 and CDR2: MNHNS and SASEGT. V gave up 3 bases and J gave up 7 bases; unmatched junction bases: 4. CDR3 residues: CASSDRGQSGYTF. CDR3 coding DNA: TGTGCCAGCAGTGACAGGGGGCAGAGTGGCTACACCTTC.

The V and J genes are TRBV27 and TRBJ2-7; D is perhaps TRBD2 (6 bases). Deletions cut 6 bases from V and 1 base from J, with 19 bases between. Germline V gene sequence: CDR1 MNHEY, CDR2 SMNVEV (reference sequence). The CDR3 has 16 amino acids. For the CDR3, the DNA is TGTGCCAGCAGCCCTGGCAGGGACGGGGGTTCCTACGAGCAGTACTTC. Amino acids: CASSPGRDGGSYEQYF.

This rearrangement joins TRBV19 to TRBJ2-2, with D possibly matching TRBD1 (5 bases). V gave up 6 bases and J gave up 0 bases, with 8 bases separating them. Germline values: CDR1 LNHDA, CDR2 SQIVND (reference sequence). The CDR3 totals 14 residues. The CDR3 DNA sequence: TGTGCCAGTAGCCCAGGGTCGAACACCGGGGAGCTGTTTTTT. Protein sequence: CASSPGSNTGELFF.

This clone was found many times. V is TRBV7-2 and J is TRBJ1-2; 7 positions match TRBD1. V was clipped by 5 bases and J by 3 bases; unmatched bases: 3. Per germline, CDR1 SGHTA and CDR2 FQGNSA. This CDR3 spans 13 amino acids. The CDR3 is CASSLGTDYGYTF. The CDR3 bases are TGTGCCAGCAGCCTCGGGACAGACTATGGCTACACCTTC.

The chain recombines TRBV28 with TRBJ2-1, with 7 bases aligning to TRBD2. The CDR3 runs 17 residues. V trimming: 5 bases; J trimming: 5 bases; junction bases outside the gene matches: 15. The germline gives CDR1 MDHEN, CDR2 SYDVKM. The CDR3: CASSGLDREVNNNEQFF. CDR3 coding DNA: TGTGCCAGCAGTGGGTTGGATCGGGAGGTAAATAACAATGAGCAGTTCTTC.

V gene TRBV27 combines with J gene TRBJ1-1; weak D call: TRBD1 (5 bases). The CDR3 length is 13 residues. Per the germline V gene, CDR1 is MNHEY and CDR2 is SMNVEV (reference sequence). With 4 bases removed from V and 1 base from J, the gap between germline ends came to 7 bases. CDR3 loop: CASSWQGNTEAFF. In DNA form, the CDR3 reads TGTGCCAGCAGTTGGCAGGGGAACACTGAAGCTTTCTTT.

The chain has TRBV7-2 and TRBJ2-1; D gene ambiguous. V lost 2 bases to trimming and J lost 4 bases, with 12 bases between them. The CDR3 covers 15 residues. The germline gives CDR1 SGHTA, CDR2 FQGNSA. The CDR3 spells CASSLTRSPYNEQFF. For the CDR3, the DNA is TGTGCCAGCAGCTTAACCAGGTCCCCTTACAATGAGCAGTTCTTC.

The V call is TRBV5-4, the J call TRBJ1-1; D perhaps matches TRBD1 (5 bases). Trimming took off 1 base at V and 11 bases at J, with 15 bases between the two ends. In germline, CDR1 is SGHNT, CDR2 YYREEE (reference sequence). The CDR3 is 13 residues long. CDR3 amino acids: CASSLLGGREAFF. Written as DNA, the CDR3 is TGTGCCAGCAGCTTGTTGGGAGGCAGGGAGGCTTTCTTT.

The chain carries TRBV7-9 and TRBJ1-5, with D maybe TRBD1 (5 bases). The germline V and J ends were trimmed by 5 bases and 6 bases, with 11 bases remaining between them. Germline CDR1 and CDR2: SEHNR and FQNEAQ (reference sequence). The CDR3 is 13 amino acids. DNA of the CDR3: TGTGCCAGCAGCATGGGCGGGGGTCAGCCCCAGCATTTT. It encodes CASSMGGGQPQHF.

The CDR3 sequence is CASSLQGNEQYF. CDR3 nucleotides: TGTGCCAGCAGCTTACAGGGCAACGAGCAGTACTTC. This chain connects TRBV7-9 to TRBJ2-7, with D possibly being TRBD1 (5 bases). CDR1 is SEHNR and CDR2 is FQNEAQ in the germline V gene (reference sequence). The CDR3 is 12 amino acids. V was shortened by 2 bases and J by 5 bases, with 7 bases between the two germline ends.

The chain is built from TRBV15 and TRBJ2-1; 9 bases align to TRBD1. After removal of 2 bases from V and 7 bases from J, the junction contained 9 bases not matched to a gene. Germline CDR1 and CDR2: LNHNV and YYDKDF (reference sequence). The CDR3 has 16 amino acids. CDR3 sequence (DNA): TGTGCCACCAGCAGAAGGGAGGGACAGGGCCGGAATGAGCAGTTCTTC. Translating it yields CATSRREGQGRNEQFF.

The chain links TRBV19 to TRBJ2-5, with 7 nucleotides matching TRBD1. The CDR3 extends over 13 amino acids. In germline, CDR1 is LNHDA, CDR2 SQIVND (reference sequence). V was pared by 5 bases and J by 5 bases, with 5 bases of the junction left unmatched. CDR3 nucleotides: TGTGCCAGTAGTCCAGGGGGTTTGGAGACCCAGTACTTC. This gives the protein CASSPGGLETQYF.

The V and J genes are TRBV5-6 and TRBJ2-1; 9 positions agree with TRBD2. This CDR3 is 14 amino acids long. Germline V CDR1 and CDR2: SGHDT, YYEEEE. V lost 2 bases, J lost 10 bases, and 7 bases stayed unmatched. In DNA form, the CDR3 reads TGTGCCAGCAGCTTAGGCGGGAGGGTTTGGGAGCAGTTCTTC. Protein sequence: CASSLGGRVWEQFF. Filled out from reference TRBV5-6 and TRBJ2-1, the complete variable domain reads DAGVTQSPTHLIKTRGQQVTLRCSPKSGHDTVSWYQQALGQGPQFIFQYYEEEERQRGNFPDRFSGHQFPNYSSELNVNALLLGDSALYLCASSLGGRVWEQFFGPGTRLTVL.

The chain combines TRBV7-9 with TRBJ2-7; TRBD2 matches at 10 bases. The CDR3 spans 19 residues. V trimming: 5 bases; J trimming: 1 base; junction bases outside the gene matches: 17. Germline V gives CDR1 SEHNR, CDR2 FQNEAQ (reference sequence). The CDR3 is CASSQAASGSTIGSYEQYF. CDR3 sequence (DNA): TGTGCCAGCAGCCAGGCGGCTAGCGGGAGTACCATAGGATCCTACGAGCAGTACTTC.

This chain links TRBV19 with TRBJ1-1; possibly TRBD1 for D (5 bases). There are 14 residues in the CDR3. Germline loops: CDR1 LNHDA, CDR2 SQIVND (reference sequence). Deletions cut 6 bases from V and 11 bases from J, with 22 bases between. The CDR3 loop reads CASSHSRGDLRAFF. Here the CDR3 DNA reads TGTGCCAGTAGCCACTCCCGGGGGGACCTGAGGGCTTTCTTT. The entire variable domain, with the rest obtained from reference TRBV19 and TRBJ1-1, is as follows: DGGITQSPKYLFRKEGQNVTLSCEQNLNHDAMYWYRQDPGQGLRLIYYSQIVNDFQKGDIAEGYSVSREKKESFPLTVTSAQKNPTAFYLCASSHSRGDLRAFFGQGTRLTVV.

This chain links TRBV5-8 with TRBJ1-5; possible D gene TRBD1, 5 bases. Per the germline V gene, CDR1 is SGHTS and CDR2 is YDEGEE. The CDR3 is 14 amino acids. With 4 bases removed from V and 8 bases from J, the gap between germline ends came to 16 bases. The chain's CDR3 is CASSPPIDRKPQHF. The DNA for the CDR3 is TGTGCCAGCAGCCCACCGATAGACAGAAAGCCCCAGCATTTT. Based on the CDR3 plus reference TRBV5-8 and TRBJ1-5, the full variable domain is EAGVTQSPTHLIKTRGQQATLRCSPISGHTSVYWYQQALGLGLQFLLWYDEGEERNRGNFPPRFSGRQFPNYSSELNVNALELEDSALYLCASSPPIDRKPQHFGDGTRLSIL.

This clone was counted a single time. The chain recombines TRBV5-1 with TRBJ2-7; TRBD1 matches at 7 bases. Germline V gene data show CDR1 as SGHRS and CDR2 as YFSETQ. The CDR3 extends over 14 amino acids. V was pared by 2 bases and J by 4 bases, with 6 bases of the junction left unmatched. The CDR3 DNA sequence: TGCGCCAGCAGCTTTGACAGGGTCATTTACGAGCAGTACTTC. This gives the protein CASSFDRVIYEQYF.

The rearrangement joins TRBV29-1 to TRBJ1-1, with D tentatively TRBD1 (5 bases). Trimming shortened V by 0 bases and J by 8 bases, and 16 bases separated the two germline ends. The CDR3 is 14 residues long. Germline values: CDR1 SQVTM, CDR2 ANQGSEA. This chain's CDR3 is CSVEDSTVGGEAFF. DNA for the CDR3: TGCAGCGTTGAAGATTCCACAGTTGGGGGGGAAGCTTTCTTT.